This entry concerns a single T cell receptor (beta chain). The target antigen is unknown. These data come from a study of a mutant IDH1 vaccine in newly diagnosed glioma. Across the whole study: There were eight vaccinations for patients, given in weeks 1, 3, 5, 7, 11, 15, 19 and 23. Treated patients had a mean age of around 40 years and an approximately 60% male, 37.5% female split. The study, taken as a whole, reports: Researchers report vaccine-induced immune responses in more than 90% of patients.

Noted time point: week 11, during vaccination. Vaccination comprised doses that each held 300 ug of mutant IDH1 20-mer peptide, plus topical imiquimod. Repertoires were generated with immunoSEQ multiplex PCR, while TCRdb's copy carries only in-frame clones and drops some. The sample carries just over 35,000 clones, over 70% recorded once. This sequence originates from a woman aged 25 to 39 with glioma. Some clones in this sample may be carry-over from other donors' samples. Material: peripheral blood mononuclear cells (PBMCs), obtained from a glioma patient whose treatment included an IDH1 peptide vaccine.

The CDR3 protein is CASSVATTSDKAFF. The CDR3 DNA reads TGTGCCAGCAGCGTAGCTACTACAAGTGATAAGGCTTTCTTT. The V gene is TRBV9, the J gene TRBJ1-1; no firm D call. The CDR3 has 14 amino acids. V lost 0 bases, J lost 11 bases, and 17 bases lay in between. Germline loops: CDR1 SGDLS, CDR2 YYNGEE.